The source of this T cell receptor beta chain is a study of vaccination and CD4 T cells after COVID-19. Study in general: SARS-CoV-2 positivity in convalescent patients was established by nasal swab PCR; some ten had mild and one severe disease. Study-level findings and limits: The median count of SARS-CoV-2-reactive clonotypes rose from roughly 21 to 40, not significantly.

With respect to this clonotype: Its matching antigen is unknown.

This sample's treatment: approximately nine-day PBMC culture with coronavirus spike peptide pools or control peptides (ViraFEST assay). Sequenced with the Oncomine TCR Beta short-read assay was DNA taken from cultured CD4+ T cells. TCRdb ran MiXCR on the PCR reads and lists one entry per CDR3 protein. The sample holds 20,000 to 25,000 distinct CDR3 sequences, about 51% seen once. V shed 6 bases, J shed 9 bases, and the junction held 7 bases outside the gene matches. The CDR3 spans 15 residues. The germline gives CDR1 SNHLY, CDR2 FYNNEI. The specimen was CD4+ T cells from blood, cultured in vitro. This chain connects TRBV2 to TRBJ1-6; 11 nucleotides align to TRBD1. The clonotype originates from a human donor who had recovered from COVID-19. The CDR3 coding sequence is TGTGCCAGCAGGAGAGGACAGGGGGCGGGTTCACCCCTCCACTTT. It yields the protein CASRRGQGAGSPLHF.